The T cell receptor beta chain described here comes from a study of blood T cells in healthy people across ages. The wider study: About one barcoded beta molecule per two T cells came from capture by template switching.

This clonotype has only a few counts. Its antigen is currently unknown. Findings of the study overall: Diversity of TCR beta correlated strongly with naive T cell percentage.

Germline assignment: CDR1 LGHNA and CDR2 YNFKEQ. V gave up 4 bases and J gave up 3 bases, with 9 bases separating them. The CDR3 totals 14 residues. Sample-barcoded 5' priming and a J-beta primer mix drove a second PCR of roughly 6 to 12 cycles. In TCRdb, the 5' RACE reads were re-called with MiXCR into one record per CDR3 protein. The sample carries 1,500,000 or so distinct CDR3 sequences, 35% to 45% recorded once. V and J are TRBV4-2 and TRBJ1-4, with D tentatively TRBD1 (6 bases). The clonotype originates from a woman aged 18-30 years in good health. The sample was blood. CDR3 DNA sequence: TGTGCCAGCAGCCCAAACAGGGCTAATGAAAAACTGTTTTTT. Translation: CASSPNRANEKLFF.